The 29 T cell receptor beta chains presented below share a single source sample, sequenced in a study of cytomegalovirus exposure and HLA in healthy donors. The PCR had 60 Vbeta and 13 Jbeta primers. Libraries were prepared by immunoSEQ multiplex PCR; TCRdb keeps only in-frame clonotypes and omits some of them. This sample has about 140,000 clones, with approximately 78% found just once. The sequencing input was PBMCs. These receptor sequences come from a man between 18 and 35 years old in good health and CMV-seropositive.

This chain uses TRBV5-1 with TRBJ2-5; 7 bases align to TRBD1. The germline V gene has CDR1 SGHRS and CDR2 YFSETQ. V was pared by 4 bases and J by 5 bases, with 11 bases of the junction left unmatched. There are 15 residues in the CDR3. CDR3 sequence reads: CASSQLGQDGETQYF. In DNA form, the CDR3 reads TGCGCCAGCAGCCAGTTAGGACAGGACGGGGAGACCCAGTACTTC.

The genes are TRBV21-1 and TRBJ2-1; no DNA check was done on the table's D call, TRBD2. TRBV21-1 is a known pseudogene. This CDR3 has 20 amino acids. The CDR3 DNA reads as TGTGCCAGCAGCAAGTATTATTTTCTGGCGGAAGGACTAGCGGACAATGAGCAGTTCTTC. Residues: CASSKYYFLAEGLADNEQFF.

The chain carries TRBV11-2 and TRBJ2-5; D is ambiguous. Germline V gene lookup returns CDR1 SGHAT and CDR2 FQNNGV. With 2 bases removed from V and 0 bases from J, the gap between germline ends came to 7 bases. There are 14 residues in the CDR3. As DNA, the CDR3 is TGTGCCAGCAGCTTAACGGGTGACCAAGAGACCCAGTACTTC. It encodes CASSLTGDQETQYF.

The V and J genes are TRBV4-1 and TRBJ2-7; D not certain. V dropped 2 bases and J dropped 3 bases, with 5 bases sitting between them. The CDR3 sequence is 12 residues long. Germline CDR1 reads MGHRA; CDR2 reads YSYEKL. CDR3 loop: CASSQTNYEQYF. In DNA form, the CDR3 reads TGCGCCAGCAGCCAAACTAACTACGAGCAGTACTTC.

CDR3 DNA: TGTGCCAGCAGTGACTTGACAGGGATTGGAACCATGAACACTGAAGCTTTCTTT. This sequence encodes CASSDLTGIGTMNTEAFF. V is TRBV28 and J is TRBJ1-1; TRBD1 aligns across 7 bases. After removal of 5 bases from V and 0 bases from J, the junction contained 15 bases not matched to a gene. Germline-derived CDR1 and CDR2 are MDHEN and SYDVKM. The CDR3 runs 18 residues.

The chain carries TRBV5-6 and TRBJ1-2, with TRBD1 as a possible D gene (6 bases). The germline V gene encodes CDR1 SGHDT and CDR2 YYEEEE. Deletions cut 1 base from V and 8 bases from J, with 9 bases between. The CDR3 covers 12 residues. CDR3 in DNA: TGTGCCAGCAGCTTGACAGGGCAGGGCTACACCTTC. Residues: CASSLTGQGYTF.

The V call is TRBV19, the J call TRBJ1-5; D possibly corresponds to TRBD1 (5 bases). CDR1 and CDR2 from the germline V gene are LNHDA and SQIVND (reference sequence). V was pared by 7 bases and J by 7 bases, with 11 bases between. This CDR3 is 12 amino acids long. The CDR3 region has the DNA TGTGCCAGTACCCTAGGGGTCCAGCCCCAGCATTTT. Its protein product is CASTLGVQPQHF.

The J gene is TRBJ2-2, the V gene TRBV27, with TRBD2 matching 7 bases. The CDR3 sequence is 15 residues long. Per germline, CDR1 MNHEY and CDR2 SMNVEV (reference sequence). The V segment lost 2 bases and the J segment 4 bases; nucleotides outside the gene matches: 4. The chain's CDR3 is CASSLRLATTGELFF. The CDR3 DNA reads TGTGCCAGCAGTTTACGACTAGCTACCACCGGGGAGCTGTTTTTT.

DNA for the CDR3: TGTGCCAGCAGTGACTCAGGGGGCGAGCAGTACTTC. As protein: CASSDSGGEQYF. V usage is TRBV6-4 and J usage is TRBJ2-7, with a weak D call TRBD1 (6 bases). Trimming left V 0 bases short and J 6 bases short, with 6 bases between. Germline V CDR1 and CDR2: MRHNA, SNTAGT. The CDR3 spans 12 residues.

The chain couples TRBV5-1 to TRBJ2-5; 7 bases align to TRBD1. J gave up 3 bases and V 4 bases, and 3 bases lay outside the gene matches. Germline CDR1 is SGHRS and CDR2 is YFSETQ. There are 13 residues in the CDR3. CDR3 in amino acids: CASSQGTEETQYF. The CDR3 nucleotides are TGCGCCAGCAGCCAAGGGACAGAAGAGACCCAGTACTTC.

The chain is built from TRBV19 and TRBJ1-2; D is undetermined. V dropped 1 base and J dropped 6 bases, with 9 bases sitting between them. The CDR3 totals 13 residues. CDR1 LNHDA and CDR2 SQIVND come from the germline V gene (reference sequence). The CDR3, as DNA: TGTGCCAGTAGTATAGGAGAGATGGATGGCTACACCTTC. It is translated as CASSIGEMDGYTF.

The V gene is TRBV11-2, the J gene TRBJ2-2; D gene uncertain. V was cut by 0 bases and J by 6 bases, with 8 bases left in between. CDR1 is SGHAT and CDR2 is FQNNGV in the germline V gene. There are 14 residues in the CDR3. CDR3 amino acids: CASSLEEVAGELFF. DNA for the CDR3: TGTGCCAGCAGCTTAGAAGAAGTAGCCGGGGAGCTGTTTTTT. Looking up the rest from reference TRBV11-2 and TRBJ2-2 gives the full variable domain: EAGVAQSPRYKIIEKRQSVAFWCNPISGHATLYWYQQILGQGPKLLIQFQNNGVVDDSQLPKDRFSAERLKGVDSTLKIQPAKLEDSAVYLCASSLEEVAGELFFGEGSRLTVL.

This clone occurred once. The chain couples TRBV5-6 to TRBJ1-1; possible D gene TRBD1, 5 bases. The V end was cut by 4 bases, the J end by 1 base, with 11 bases between. The V gene's germline CDR1 is SGHDT and CDR2 YYEEEE. The CDR3 covers 14 residues. In nucleotides, the CDR3 is TGTGCCAGCAGCCTTGCCACAGGGAACACTGAAGCTTTCTTT. Translated: CASSLATGNTEAFF.

The chain has TRBV30 and TRBJ2-5; TRBD2 matches at 14 bases. CDR1 and CDR2 (germline): GTSNPN, SVGIG (reference sequence). The CDR3 is 17 residues long. Trimming cost V 3 bases and J 2 bases; bases outside gene matches: 8. CDR3 nucleotides: TGTGCCTGGAGCACGAAGACTAGCGGGAGGGCACAAGAGACCCAGTACTTC. This encodes CAWSTKTSGRAQETQYF.

The chain couples TRBV28 to TRBJ2-1, with 9 nucleotides matching TRBD1. V lost 4 bases, J lost 7 bases, and 8 bases stayed unmatched. The CDR3 spans 15 residues. Germline assignment: CDR1 MDHEN and CDR2 SYDVKM. The CDR3 loop reads CASSSGTGFGNEQFF. As DNA, the CDR3 is TGTGCCAGCAGTTCCGGGACAGGGTTTGGGAATGAGCAGTTCTTC. Based on the CDR3 plus reference TRBV28 and TRBJ2-1, the full variable domain is DVKVTQSSRYLVKRTGEKVFLECVQDMDHENMFWYRQDPGLGLRLIYFSYDVKMKEKGDIPEGYSVSREKKERFSLILESASTNQTSMYLCASSSGTGFGNEQFFGPGTRLTVL.

V gene TRBV5-1 combines with J gene TRBJ1-4; the D is unclear. V was cut by 0 bases and J by 10 bases, with 19 bases left in between. The germline CDR1 and CDR2 sequences are SGHRS and YFSETQ. The CDR3 totals 16 residues. The CDR3 nucleotides are TGCGCCAGCAGCTTGGCCGTCGCAGGTGTGTTGGGAAAACTGTTTTTT. Translating gives CASSLAVAGVLGKLFF.

The chain is built from TRBV5-1 and TRBJ2-7, with 12 bases matching TRBD1. CDR1 and CDR2 (germline): SGHRS, YFSETQ. V was pared by 4 bases and J by 5 bases, with 10 bases of the junction left unmatched. The CDR3 has 16 amino acids. CDR3 protein: CASSTQSGTGGHEQYF. CDR3 DNA sequence: TGCGCCAGCAGCACCCAATCCGGGACAGGGGGCCACGAGCAGTACTTC.

Comment on this clone: At the DNA level, this CDR3 is encoded by other sequences in the same sample as well. V and J are TRBV27 and TRBJ1-5; TRBD1 matches at 7 bases. Per the germline V gene, CDR1 is MNHEY and CDR2 is SMNVEV (reference sequence). This CDR3 contains 15 residues. Trimming at V came to 7 bases and at J to 0 bases, leaving 6 bases not matched to a gene. The CDR3 DNA sequence: TGTGCCAGCAACCCCGGGACAGATAGCAATCAGCCCCAGCATTTT. It encodes CASNPGTDSNQPQHF.

The chain couples TRBV25-1 to TRBJ2-7; 11 bases align to TRBD1. The V and J ends lost 6 bases and 2 bases, in that order; junction bases with no gene match: 3. The V gene's germline CDR1 is MGHDK and CDR2 SYGVNS. The CDR3 has 14 amino acids. For the CDR3, the DNA is TGTGCCAGCAGCCCGGGACAGGGGGCCTACGAGCAGTACTTC. It yields the protein CASSPGQGAYEQYF.

The chain links TRBV5-1 to TRBJ2-7; the D gene is possibly TRBD2 (6 bases). Per germline, CDR1 SGHRS and CDR2 YFSETQ. The V and J ends lost 0 bases and 1 base respectively, with 8 bases between them. This CDR3 has 14 residues. The CDR3 bases are TGCGCCAGCAGCTTGGAAGGGAGGTCCTACGAGCAGTACTTC. It is translated as CASSLEGRSYEQYF.

The chain recombines TRBV18 with TRBJ2-2, with 7 bases that match TRBD1. CDR3 length: 16 amino acids. Trimming at V came to 1 base and at J to 0 bases, leaving 2 bases not matched to a gene. Germline lookup yields CDR1 KGHSH and CDR2 LQKENI. The DNA for the CDR3 is TGTGCCAGCTCACCACAGGGGGCATCGAACACCGGGGAGCTGTTTTTT. Translating gives CASSPQGASNTGELFF.

The DNA of the CDR3 is TGTGCCAGCGCCAGCGTCTCTCAGCCAACTAATGAAAAACTGTTTTTT. Translated, it gives CASASVSQPTNEKLFF. The chain uses TRBV9 and TRBJ1-4; D uncertain. CDR3 length equals 16 residues. The V end lost 7 bases, the J end lost 0 bases, and 16 bases lay between the germline ends. Germline V gene data show CDR1 as SGDLS and CDR2 as YYNGEE.

V and J are TRBV28 and TRBJ1-1; D uncertain. CDR3 length: 13 amino acids. The V and J ends lost 7 bases and 0 bases respectively, with 9 bases between them. Germline V gene data show CDR1 as MDHEN and CDR2 as SYDVKM. CDR3 sequence: CASTPDLNTEAFF. The CDR3 bases are TGTGCCAGCACCCCAGATTTGAACACTGAAGCTTTCTTT.

The genes are TRBV11-2 and TRBJ1-4; D remains unclear. This CDR3 has 16 residues. The V and J ends lost 3 bases and 8 bases respectively, with 19 bases between them. The V gene's germline CDR1 is SGHAT and CDR2 FQNNGV. The CDR3 DNA follows: TGTGCCAGCAGCTTCGCTAGTGGTAGGAGAGGCGAAAAACTGTTTTTT. Translating gives CASSFASGRRGEKLFF.

This clone has a handful of counts. Since a far larger clone is one base different, this is likely a read error. Other DNA sequences in the sample encode the same CDR3. The chain joins TRBV4-1 to TRBJ2-2; 10 bases match TRBD1. Germline V lookup: CDR1 MGHRA, CDR2 YSYEKL. The CDR3 is 15 amino acids. The V segment lost 4 bases and the J segment 3 bases; nucleotides outside the gene matches: 2. The CDR3 DNA reads TGCGCCAGCAGCCCCGGGACAGGGGACACCGGGGAGCTGTTTTTT. Protein sequence: CASSPGTGDTGELFF.

V is TRBV27 and J is TRBJ2-7, with D perhaps TRBD2 (6 bases). The V gene lost 6 bases and the J gene lost 4 bases, with 13 bases spanning the gap. Germline CDR1 MNHEY, CDR2 SMNVEV (reference sequence). This CDR3 region has 13 residues. The CDR3 coding sequence is TGTGCCAGCAGCCTGGGGGGACCATACGAGCAGTACTTC. Translation gives CASSLGGPYEQYF.

This clone showed up just a few times. This chain joins TRBV7-2 and TRBJ2-3; possible D gene TRBD2, 5 bases. The CDR3 spans 14 residues. V was clipped by 3 bases and J by 1 base, with 8 bases between them. CDR1 and CDR2 (germline): SGHTA, FQGNSA. The CDR3 loop reads CASSFNSGTDTQYF. CDR3 sequence (DNA): TGTGCCAGCAGCTTTAATAGCGGCACAGATACGCAGTATTTT.

The chain joins TRBV5-8 to TRBJ1-5, with D possibly TRBD1 on 5 matching bases. V lost 3 bases to trimming and J lost 6 bases, with 16 bases between them. The CDR3 runs to 15 residues. Germline V gene lookup returns CDR1 SGHTS and CDR2 YDEGEE. Here the CDR3 reads CASSSGIIATQPQHF. CDR3 DNA: TGTGCCAGCAGCTCAGGGATTATAGCAACTCAGCCCCAGCATTTT.

The table lists this clone with a count of one. The chain combines TRBV6-6 with TRBJ2-7; tentative D call: TRBD1 (6 bases). Germline loops: CDR1 MNHNY, CDR2 SVGAGI (reference sequence). The germline V and J ends were trimmed by 6 bases and 1 base, with 16 bases remaining between them. CDR3 size: 15 residues. CDR3 protein: CASRTTQGPSYEQYF. For the CDR3, the DNA is TGTGCCAGCAGGACTACACAGGGACCATCCTACGAGCAGTACTTC.